This T cell receptor (beta chain) was found in a study of CD8+ T cells in alopecia areata. Study as a whole: Those receiving the skin were roughly 7-10-week-old female C3H/HeJ mice, whose grafts came from approximately 6-13-month-old C3H/HeJ donors with spontaneous alopecia.

This clone was seen only a few times. Mouse names are used for the genes. The sample holds other DNA sequences that translate to the same CDR3. RNA extraction was followed by reverse transcription into cDNA, which acted as the sequencing template. Generated by immunoSEQ multiplex PCR, the TCRdb table keeps only in-frame clones and is missing some. The record shows roughly 260,000 clones for this sample, with no singletons present. Scientists pooled cutaneous lymph node cells and sorted them on CD4, CD8alpha, NKG2D, NKG2ACE and other markers. The material sequenced was CD4+ T cells sorted from a lymph node. The origin of this receptor is a C3H/HeJ mouse with alopecia areata. The mouse strain carries the MHC haplotype H2-k.

The covered CDR3 bases are TGTGCCAGCGGGGGGACAGGGAGCCAAGAC. Translation: CASGGTGSQD. The full CDR3 is CASGGTGSQDTQYF. The genes are TRBV13-2 and TRBJ2-5; 9 bases align to TRBD1. Read coverage stops 4 residues before the CDR3 terminus; the germline J gene supplies the remainder. Germline V gives CDR1 NNHNN, CDR2 SYGAGS (reference sequence). V lost 5 bases, J lost 2 bases, and 3 bases stayed unmatched. This CDR3 contains 14 residues.